The 28 T cell receptor beta chains presented below share a single source sample, sequenced in a study of T cell responses to AZD1222 COVID-19 vaccine. The data were produced by immunoSEQ multiplex PCR, yet TCRdb's version contains in-frame clones alone and is incomplete. The repertoire has roughly 97,000 clones, around nine tenths of them found once; the top ten carry 3% to 4%. This specimen consisted of peripheral blood, obtained 28 days after the second dose of the MenACWY control vaccine. These receptor sequences come from an adult who received the MenACWY meningococcal vaccine as a control.

The DNA for the CDR3 is TGTGCCAGCAGCGCCCTCTCGTTAGCGGGGAATCCCACAGATACGCAGTATTTT. The encoded protein is CASSALSLAGNPTDTQYF. The chain carries TRBV6-2 or TRBV6-3 and TRBJ2-3; 8 positions match TRBD2. V lost 6 bases, J lost 2 bases, and 16 bases stayed unmatched. Germline V CDR1 and CDR2: MNHEY, SVGEGT. The CDR3 runs 18 residues.

The genes are TRBV7-2 and TRBJ1-2; 7 nucleotides match TRBD1. With V trimmed by 5 bases and J by 6 bases, 12 bases remained unmatched. In germline, CDR1 is SGHTA, CDR2 FQGNSA. CDR3 length equals 15 residues. As DNA, the CDR3 is TGTGCCAGCAGCATAAAAGGGGGCGCATCAGATGGCTACACCTTC. As protein: CASSIKGGASDGYTF.

This clone was counted a few times. The V and J genes are TRBV11-3 and TRBJ2-2; D may be TRBD2 (5 bases). CDR3 length: 14 residues. Germline loops: CDR1 SGHNT, CDR2 YENEEA. V dropped 2 bases and J dropped 2 bases, with 6 bases sitting between them. The DNA of the CDR3 is TGTGCCAGCAGCTTACGGGGAAACACCGGGGAGCTGTTTTTT. Translating gives CASSLRGNTGELFF.

As concerns this clone: Other DNA sequences in this sample translate to the same CDR3. This chain links TRBV6-5 with TRBJ1-5, with 8 positions matching TRBD1. The CDR3 runs 15 residues. With 0 bases clipped from V and 2 bases from J, the junction kept 0 bases outside the gene matches. From germline, CDR1 is MNHEY and CDR2 SVGAGI. In nucleotides, the CDR3 is TGTGCCAGCAGTTACTCACAGGGGGGCAATCAGCCCCAGCATTTT. It translates to CASSYSQGGNQPQHF.

The chain uses TRBV7-9 and TRBJ2-4; D gene uncertain. Per germline, CDR1 SEHNR and CDR2 FQNEAQ (reference sequence). This CDR3 has 17 amino acids. The ends were cut back, 1 base at V and 5 bases at J, with 18 bases in the middle. CDR3 DNA: TGTGCCAGCAGCTTAGTTGTGGGTGATCCTTTGGAAAACATTCAGTACTTC. This translates into CASSLVVGDPLENIQYF.

This chain connects TRBV6-1 to TRBJ1-5, with TRBD1 identical over 9 bases. The CDR3 length is 18 residues. Germline assignment: CDR1 MNHNS and CDR2 SASEGT. J gave up 1 base and V 1 base, and 8 bases lay outside the gene matches. In nucleotides, the CDR3 is TGTGCCAGCAGTGAAGGGAATATTGGGACAGGGAGCAATCAGCCCCAGCATTTT. Its translation is CASSEGNIGTGSNQPQHF.

This chain uses TRBV7-2 with TRBJ2-7, with a tentative D call TRBD1 (6 bases). The germline CDR1 and CDR2 sequences are SGHTA and FQGNSA. There are 15 residues in the CDR3. The germline V and J ends were trimmed by 2 bases and 6 bases, with 17 bases remaining between them. CDR3 nucleotide sequence: TGTGCCAGCAGCTTAAATCCGGGACAAAGCGGCGAGCAGTACTTC. Its translation: CASSLNPGQSGEQYF.

The V call is TRBV11-1, the J call TRBJ2-7, with 7 nucleotides matching TRBD2. Germline CDR1 is SGHAT and CDR2 is FQDESV (reference sequence). The junction had 6 bases not matched to a gene; V was cut back by 4 bases and J by 6 bases. CDR3 size: 13 residues. In DNA, the CDR3 is TGTGCCAGCAGCTATTGGGAGGGGAGCGAGCAGTACTTC. Its translation is CASSYWEGSEQYF.

This sequence joins TRBV2 and TRBJ1-2, with no clear D. CDR1 is SNHLY and CDR2 is FYNNEI in the germline V gene. Trimming removed 3 bases from V and 6 bases from J, with 14 bases in between. CDR3 length equals 14 residues. CDR3 amino acids: CASSDLHYVDGYTF. In nucleotides, the CDR3 is TGTGCCAGCAGTGACCTTCATTATGTGGATGGCTACACCTTC.

A single count supports this clone. The J gene is TRBJ1-3, the V gene TRBV9; D perhaps matches TRBD1 (6 bases). The CDR3 runs to 15 residues. The ends were cut back, 0 bases at V and 0 bases at J, with 7 bases in the middle. Germline CDR1 is SGDLS and CDR2 is YYNGEE. This CDR3 is CASSVGQVSGNTIYF. CDR3 DNA: TGTGCCAGCAGCGTAGGACAGGTCTCTGGAAACACCATATATTTT.

This clone was detected a few times. V gene TRBV10-3 combines with J gene TRBJ2-5; TRBD2 aligns across 12 bases. With V trimmed by 5 bases and J by 0 bases, 4 bases remained unmatched. Per germline, CDR1 ENHRY and CDR2 SYGVKD. This CDR3 is 16 amino acids long. The CDR3 here is CAISPTSGGYQETQYF. DNA of the CDR3: TGTGCCATCAGTCCCACTAGCGGGGGGTACCAAGAGACCCAGTACTTC.

CDR3 sequence reads: CASSLNNLGQNSPLHF. The CDR3 nucleotides are TGCGCCAGCAGCTTAAATAATCTAGGACAGAATTCACCCCTCCACTTT. The V gene is TRBV5-1, the J gene TRBJ1-6; D might be TRBD1 (6 bases). Germline V gene data show CDR1 as SGHRS and CDR2 as YFSETQ. Trimming removed 2 bases at V and 7 bases at J, with 16 bases between. The CDR3 has 16 amino acids.

V and J are TRBV6-1 and TRBJ1-1; no reliable D call. The germline gives CDR1 MNHNS, CDR2 SASEGT. The germline V and J ends were trimmed by 7 bases and 1 base, with 10 bases remaining between them. The CDR3 has 13 amino acids. In DNA, the CDR3 is TGTGCCAGCACATCGGCAGGGAACACTGAAGCTTTCTTT. Its translation: CASTSAGNTEAFF.

The chain combines TRBV7-9 with TRBJ1-4; no reliable D call. The CDR3 covers 15 residues. CDR1 and CDR2 (germline): SEHNR, FQNEAQ (reference sequence). The germline V and J ends were trimmed by 6 bases and 0 bases, with 11 bases remaining between them. Here the CDR3 reads CASSPPGATNEKLFF. CDR3 nucleotides: TGTGCCAGCAGTCCGCCCGGGGCAACTAATGAAAAACTGTTTTTT.

The V call is TRBV10-3, the J call TRBJ1-3; the match to TRBD1 covers 9 bases. There are 16 residues in the CDR3. Germline lookup yields CDR1 ENHRY and CDR2 SYGVKD. The ends lost 4 bases at V and 1 base at J; junction bases unmatched: 5. The DNA for the CDR3 is TGTGCCATCAGTGGTCCGGGACAGGGATCTGGAAACACCATATATTTT. This encodes CAISGPGQGSGNTIYF.

The V gene is TRBV11-3, the J gene TRBJ1-4; TRBD1 aligns across 7 bases. V shed 1 base and J 5 bases; nucleotides not matched to a gene: 7. The CDR3 is 16 residues long. Germline V gene sequence: CDR1 SGHNT, CDR2 YENEEA. CDR3 coding DNA: TGTGCCAGCAGCTTAGGAAGGACAGGATCCAATGAAAAACTGTTTTTT. Amino acids: CASSLGRTGSNEKLFF.

V usage is TRBV5-4 and J usage is TRBJ2-3; D possibly corresponds to TRBD1 (6 bases). The CDR3 has 14 residues. Germline CDR1 reads SGHNT; CDR2 reads YYREEE (reference sequence). Trimming stripped 5 bases from V and 3 bases from J, with 13 bases between. The CDR3 nucleotides read TGTGCCAGCAGGCTTGTGCAGGGGACAGATACGCAGTATTTT. Amino acids: CASRLVQGTDTQYF.

The chain joins TRBV27 to TRBJ2-1; D is possibly TRBD1 or TRBD2 (6 bases each). From germline, CDR1 is MNHEY and CDR2 SMNVEV (reference sequence). The CDR3 runs to 15 residues. Trimming removed 4 bases from V and 9 bases from J, with 19 bases in between. The DNA for the CDR3 is TGTGCCAGCAGTTACGCTGGGGGGCCATGGGGTGAGCAGTTCTTC. It translates to CASSYAGGPWGEQFF.

This clone has a handful of counts. V usage is TRBV11-1 and J usage is TRBJ2-7, with no clear D. The V gene lost 3 bases and the J gene lost 0 bases, with 3 bases spanning the gap. The CDR3 is 12 residues long. Germline assignment: CDR1 SGHAT and CDR2 FQDESV (reference sequence). This chain's CDR3 is CASSLSSYEQYF. In DNA, the CDR3 is TGTGCCAGCAGCTTGAGCTCCTACGAGCAGTACTTC.

V is TRBV4-1 and J is TRBJ2-3, with 10 bases matching TRBD2. CDR1 is MGHRA and CDR2 is YSYEKL in the germline V gene. J lost 6 bases, V lost 3 bases, and 12 bases had no gene match. CDR3 length: 17 amino acids. The CDR3 spells CASSQAPKRGGGDTQYF. The CDR3, as DNA: TGCGCCAGCAGCCAGGCCCCGAAGCGGGGGGGAGGGGATACGCAGTATTTT.

V and J are TRBV7-8 and TRBJ2-7; D is possibly TRBD1 (5 bases). Deletions cut 1 base from V and 4 bases from J, with 8 bases between. The length of the CDR3 is 13 residues. Germline CDR1 and CDR2: SGHVS and FQNEAQ. CDR3 region: CASSLGRVYEQYF. DNA for the CDR3: TGTGCCAGCAGCTTAGGCAGGGTGTACGAGCAGTACTTC.

CDR3 DNA sequence: TGTGCCAGCAGTTCCCCTAGCGGGGGGGCCTACAATGAGCAGTTCTTC. Protein sequence: CASSSPSGGAYNEQFF. The rearrangement links TRBV6-5 to TRBJ2-1; 12 bases are shared with TRBD2. V gave up 4 bases and J gave up 2 bases; unmatched junction bases: 3. Germline values: CDR1 MNHEY, CDR2 SVGAGI. The CDR3 has 16 residues.

This rearrangement joins TRBV4-2 to TRBJ1-1; the D is unclear. The CDR3 is 14 residues long. Germline lookup yields CDR1 LGHNA and CDR2 YNFKEQ. The V end lost 1 base, the J end lost 1 base, and 7 bases lay between the germline ends. The CDR3: CASSQGPENTEAFF. The CDR3 nucleotides read TGTGCCAGCAGCCAAGGTCCGGAGAACACTGAAGCTTTCTTT.

The chain recombines TRBV7-2 with TRBJ1-6; D unresolved. Trimming cost V 3 bases and J 0 bases, with 12 bases left between them. Germline V gene lookup returns CDR1 SGHTA and CDR2 FQGNSA. The CDR3 is 17 residues long. The CDR3 sequence is CASSFTGMSSYNSPLHF. For the CDR3, the DNA is TGTGCCAGCAGCTTTACGGGAATGAGCTCCTATAATTCACCCCTCCACTTT. Based on the CDR3 plus reference TRBV7-2 and TRBJ1-6, the full variable domain is GAGVSQSPSNKVTEKGKDVELRCDPISGHTALYWYRQSLGQGLEFLIYFQGNSAPDKSGLPSDRFSAERTGGSVSTLTIQRTQQEDSAVYLCASSFTGMSSYNSPLHFGNGTRLTVT.

The V and J genes are TRBV5-4 and TRBJ2-3, with D perhaps matching TRBD2 (5 bases). Germline V gives CDR1 SGHNT, CDR2 YYREEE (reference sequence). Trimming removed 4 bases from V and 0 bases from J, with 12 bases in between. The CDR3 is 15 amino acids. CDR3 nucleotide sequence: TGTGCCAGCAGCCCTGGAGGACCGAGCACAGATACGCAGTATTTT. The encoded protein is CASSPGGPSTDTQYF.

The gene calls are TRBV19 and TRBJ2-1, with TRBD2 identical over 8 bases. Trimming cost V 9 bases and J 10 bases; bases outside gene matches: 8. The CDR3 loop spans 12 amino acids. Germline CDR1 LNHDA, CDR2 SQIVND (reference sequence). CDR3 bases: TGTGCCAGCGCCTCCGCTAGCGGGGAGCAGTTCTTC. Its translation: CASASASGEQFF.

J is TRBJ2-4 and V is TRBV21-1; the D call of TRBD1 is as the table states it, not checked on the DNA. TRBV21-1 is reported as a pseudogene. This CDR3 has 19 amino acids. CDR3 in DNA: TGTGCCAGCAGCAAATGGCCAAACAGGGACAGACCAGCCAAAAACATTCAGTACTTC. Translating gives CASSKWPNRDRPAKNIQYF.

This sequence joins TRBV3-1 (or the pseudogene TRBV3-2) and TRBJ1-2; no reliable D call. Germline CDR1 is LGHDT and CDR2 is YNNKEL (reference sequence). This CDR3 spans 13 amino acids. Deletions cut 7 bases from V and 4 bases from J, with 13 bases between. The chain's CDR3 is CASNSSPLYGYTF. As DNA, the CDR3 is TGTGCCAGCAACTCATCCCCCCTCTATGGCTACACCTTC.